Presented here are 10 T cell receptor beta chains from one specimen sequenced in a study of blood T cells in healthy people across ages. A sample-barcoded 5' primer and a J-beta primer mix were used in a second PCR of about 7 to 12 cycles. TCRdb re-derived calls from the 5' RACE reads in MiXCR, one entry per CDR3 protein. The repertoire includes some 1.4 million distinct CDR3 sequences, about 43% of them detected once, and roughly 8.2% sits in the top ten. Material for sequencing was blood. These receptors were taken from a woman aged 18-29 years in good health.

The genes are TRBV10-2 and TRBJ2-3; D is undetermined. Trimming stripped 8 bases from V and 0 bases from J, with 12 bases between. The V gene's germline CDR1 is WSHSY and CDR2 SAAADI. CDR3 length equals 14 residues. CDR3 sequence (DNA): TGCGCCAGCCGTATAGGGTCAAGCACAGATACGCAGTATTTT. Its translation is CASRIGSSTDTQYF.

The rearrangement uses TRBV5-1 and TRBJ1-2, with TRBD1 identical over 8 bases. Germline V gene sequence: CDR1 SGHRS, CDR2 YFSETQ. V dropped 7 bases and J dropped 4; count of bases not matched to a gene: 15. This CDR3 spans 16 amino acids. CDR3 loop: CASAPPGQDSRYGYTF. CDR3 sequence (DNA): TGCGCCAGCGCCCCTCCGGGACAGGATTCCCGCTATGGCTACACCTTC. Full variable domain (missing parts from reference TRBV5-1 and TRBJ1-2): KAGVTQTPRYLIKTRGQQVTLSCSPISGHRSVSWYQQTPGQGLQFLFEYFSETQRNKGNFPGRFSGRQFSNSRSEMNVSTLELGDSALYLCASAPPGQDSRYGYTFGSGTRLTVV.

This rearrangement joins TRBV20-1 to TRBJ2-3; 8 bases fit TRBD2. This CDR3 spans 17 amino acids. The V gene's germline CDR1 is DFQATT and CDR2 SNEGSKA (reference sequence). Trimming took 4 bases from V and 4 from J; bases not matched to a gene: 16. The DNA of the CDR3 is TGCAGTGCTACAAAAGTCTTTACAGCGGGAGCTGCAGATACGCAGTATTTT. Its translation: CSATKVFTAGAADTQYF.

This clonotype was observed a few times. The chain has TRBV29-1 and TRBJ2-1; 10 bases match TRBD2. The CDR3 runs to 15 residues. With 7 bases clipped from V and 9 bases from J, the junction kept 15 bases outside the gene matches. Germline values: CDR1 SQVTM, CDR2 ANQGSEA. The CDR3 here is CSALGGLAGAGEQFF. The CDR3, as DNA: TGCAGCGCCTTAGGGGGGCTAGCGGGAGCCGGTGAGCAGTTCTTC.

The chain has TRBV3-1 and TRBJ2-1; D is uncertain. V shed 1 base and J shed 5 bases, with 9 bases lying between them. Germline CDR1 is LGHDT and CDR2 is YNNKEL (reference sequence). The CDR3 runs to 14 residues. The CDR3 here is CASSQVGLNNEQFF. The DNA of the CDR3 is TGTGCCAGCAGCCAAGTGGGGTTGAACAATGAGCAGTTCTTC.

This clonotype has just a few counts. The chain combines TRBV5-1 with TRBJ1-2, with a possible D match to TRBD1 (6 bases). Deletions cut 4 bases from V and 6 bases from J, with 13 bases between. The germline gives CDR1 SGHRS, CDR2 YFSETQ. The CDR3 spans 13 residues. The CDR3 DNA reads as TGCGCCAGCAGCGAACAGGGAGGGGATGGCTACACCTTC. This translates into CASSEQGGDGYTF.

Regarding this clonotype: One end of the junction varies from germline; a read error may be responsible. This chain uses TRBV4-1 with TRBJ2-7; 8 positions match TRBD2. This CDR3 contains 16 residues. Germline assignment: CDR1 MGHRA and CDR2 YSYEKL. The CDR3 is CASSPISGASSYDQYF. The CDR3 DNA reads TGCGCCAGCAGCCCAATTAGCGGGGCGAGCTCCTACGACCAGTACTTC.

A remark on this clonotype: Compared with germline, one end of the junction differs, possibly owing to a read error. J is TRBJ2-1 and V is TRBV7-7, with 8 bases fitting TRBD2. The germline V gene has CDR1 SSHAT and CDR2 FNYEAQ (reference sequence). CDR3 length: 14 residues. The CDR3 loop reads CASSLEGLGAEQFF. In DNA, the CDR3 is TGTGCTAGCAGCTTAGAGGGACTAGGGGCTGAGCAGTTCTTC. Full variable domain (remainder filled in from reference TRBV7-7 and TRBJ2-1): GAGVSQSPRYKVTKRGQDVTLRCDPISSHATLYWYQQALGQGPEFLTYFNYEAQPDKSGLPSDRFSAERPEGSISTLTIQRTEQRDSAMYRCASSLEGLGAEQFFGPGTRLTVL.

This chain uses TRBV2 with TRBJ1-5; 7 bases align to TRBD1. Germline V gives CDR1 SNHLY, CDR2 FYNNEI. The CDR3 totals 16 residues. With V trimmed by 2 bases and J by 7 bases, 11 bases remained unmatched. The DNA for the CDR3 is TGTGCCAGCAGTGAACTGGGACAGCCCCTTGGCCAGCCCCAGCATTTT. This gives the protein CASSELGQPLGQPQHF.

CDR3 DNA sequence: TGTGCCAGCAGCCAAGGTGCGCAGGGCGGGAGGAACAGTGAGCGGTACTTC. It codes for CASSQGAQGGRNSERYF. This chain joins TRBV4-2 and TRBJ2-5; 8 nucleotides match TRBD2. Trimming cost V 1 base and J 13 bases; bases outside gene matches: 20. This CDR3 spans 17 amino acids. Germline V gene sequence: CDR1 LGHNA, CDR2 YNFKEQ.